These 15 T cell receptor beta chains were sequenced from one sample in a study of beta chain features in type 1 diabetes. As every portion of the isolated RNA was reverse transcribed, the sequencing read expressed TCRB transcripts. The repertoire was sequenced with immunoSEQ multiplex PCR; TCRdb's copy has only in-frame clones and lacks some. The repertoire holds 120,000 to 150,000 clones, with under 11% as singletons. Sample: naive CD4+ T cells from blood. The receptors come from a man aged 18 to 29 in good health.

In this sample, this clone turned up a few times. This rearrangement joins TRBV21-1 to TRBJ1-2; TRBD1, the table's D call, lacks a check against the DNA. TRBV21-1 is a known pseudogene. The CDR3 sequence is 14 residues long. In DNA, the CDR3 is TGTGCCAGCACCCCAAGGTCAGGGGACTATGGCTACACCTTC. Its protein product is CASTPRSGDYGYTF.

This clone was counted between two and nine times. The chain recombines TRBV29-1 with TRBJ2-7; 7 bases are a match to TRBD2. The CDR3 totals 13 residues. V gave up 4 bases and J gave up 0 bases; unmatched junction bases: 3. The germline gives CDR1 SQVTM, CDR2 ANQGSEA. In DNA, the CDR3 is TGCAGCGTTGGAGGCGGGGGCTCCTACGAGCAGTACTTC. Protein product: CSVGGGGSYEQYF.

The genes are TRBV7-8 and TRBJ2-1; no clear D gene. Germline CDR1 reads SGHVS; CDR2 reads FQNEAQ. This CDR3 spans 12 amino acids. Deletions cut 2 bases from V and 5 bases from J, with 4 bases between. The CDR3 coding sequence is TGTGCCAGCAGCTTACCAGACAATGAGCAGTTCTTC. Translated: CASSLPDNEQFF.

This clone showed up just a few times. The CDR3: CASSQDTGLAGGPSTDTQYF. CDR3 nucleotide sequence: TGTGCCAGCAGCCAAGATACGGGTCTAGCGGGGGGACCCTCCACAGATACGCAGTATTTT. This chain uses TRBV4-2 with TRBJ2-3; TRBD2 matches 11 bases. This CDR3 contains 20 residues. Trimming took 0 bases from V and 2 from J; bases not matched to a gene: 13. CDR1 LGHNA and CDR2 YNFKEQ come from the germline V gene.

This clone has more than one count but fewer than ten. The rearrangement joins TRBV7-2 to TRBJ2-7, with 7 positions matching TRBD1. The germline gives CDR1 SGHTA, CDR2 FQGNSA. CDR3 length: 15 amino acids. The V and J ends lost 6 bases and 2 bases, in that order; junction bases with no gene match: 10. CDR3 bases: TGTGCCAGCAGTCAGTACAGGGGCTCCACCTACGAGCAGTACTTC. Translation gives CASSQYRGSTYEQYF.

The chain's CDR3 is CASSGTGPYEQYF. CDR3 coding DNA: TGTGCCAGCTCAGGGACAGGGCCCTACGAGCAGTACTTC. The chain combines TRBV18 with TRBJ2-7; 9 bases agree with TRBD1. J lost 2 bases, V lost 5 bases, and 1 base had no gene match. The germline gives CDR1 KGHSH, CDR2 LQKENI. CDR3 length: 13 amino acids.

This clone showed up just a few times. The gene calls are TRBV7-6 and TRBJ2-7, with TRBD2 identical over 10 bases. The V gene's germline CDR1 is SGHVS and CDR2 FNYEAQ. V was clipped by 5 bases and J by 3 bases; unmatched bases: 4. The CDR3 is made up of 14 amino acids. The DNA of the CDR3 is TGTGCCAGCAGCGTTAGCGGGGGGCTCTACGAGCAGTACTTC. Residues: CASSVSGGLYEQYF. Drawing the rest from reference TRBV7-6 and TRBJ2-7, the complete variable domain is GAGVSQSPRYKVTKRGQDVALRCDPISGHVSLYWYRQALGQGPEFLTYFNYEAQQDKSGLPNDRFSAERPEGSISTLTIQRTEQRDSAMYRCASSVSGGLYEQYFGPGTRLTVT.

This clone was seen more than once but under ten times. The J gene is TRBJ1-1, the V gene TRBV5-4; 10 bases line up with TRBD1. V trimming: 10 bases; J trimming: 5 bases; junction bases outside the gene matches: 11. The length of the CDR3 is 14 residues. The germline CDR1 and CDR2 sequences are SGHNT and YYREEE (reference sequence). For the CDR3, the DNA is TGTGCCTCCCTGGGACAGGGGAGGAATACTGAAGCTTTCTTT. Residues: CASLGQGRNTEAFF.

There are a few counts of this clone. V is TRBV14 and J is TRBJ2-3, with 11 bases aligning to TRBD2. The CDR3 is 15 residues long. Germline V lookup: CDR1 SGHDN, CDR2 FVKESK. Trimming removed 5 bases from V and 3 bases from J; junction bases left unmatched: 4. CDR3 in DNA: TGTGCCAGCAGCTTGCGACTAGCGGGGACAGATACGCAGTATTTT. Translated: CASSLRLAGTDTQYF.

This clone appeared a few times. J is TRBJ2-7 and V is TRBV2; 9 bases match TRBD1. The J segment lost 4 bases and the V segment lost 5 bases, leaving 6 bases of the junction unmatched. From germline, CDR1 is SNHLY and CDR2 FYNNEI. This CDR3 has 14 residues. This CDR3 reads CASSKVQGAYEQYF. CDR3 coding DNA: TGTGCCAGCAGTAAGGTACAGGGGGCTTACGAGCAGTACTTC. Full variable domain (missing parts from reference TRBV2 and TRBJ2-7): EPEVTQTPSHQVTQMGQEVILRCVPISNHLYFYWYRQILGQKVEFLVSFYNNEISEKSEIFDDQFSVERPDGSNFTLKIRSTKLEDSAMYFCASSKVQGAYEQYFGPGTRLTVT.

This clone has ten or more counts. The chain is built from TRBV4-1 and TRBJ1-1; TRBD1 agrees at 7 bases. The CDR3 runs 14 residues. Per germline, CDR1 MGHRA and CDR2 YSYEKL. J gave up 2 bases and V 4 bases, and 4 bases lay outside the gene matches. This chain's CDR3 is CASSRDRLNTEAFF. The DNA of the CDR3 is TGCGCCAGCAGCCGGGACAGACTCAACACTGAAGCTTTCTTT.

The V gene is TRBV4-3, the J gene TRBJ1-2; D remains unclear. The length of the CDR3 is 14 residues. Between the trimmed V and J ends, which lost 0 bases and 4 bases, there was a span of 9 bases. CDR1 LGHNA and CDR2 YSLEER come from the germline V gene. In DNA, the CDR3 is TGCGCCAGCAGCCAAGAGGCCACTACCTATGGCTACACCTTC. Encoded protein: CASSQEATTYGYTF.

This clone appeared a few times. The rearrangement links TRBV7-2 to TRBJ2-2; no clear D gene. Germline V gene sequence: CDR1 SGHTA, CDR2 FQGNSA. V was trimmed by 5 bases and J by 7 bases, leaving 11 bases between them. The CDR3 consists of 13 residues. CDR3 residues: CASSPREDGELFF. CDR3 coding DNA: TGTGCCAGCAGCCCACGCGAGGACGGGGAGCTGTTTTTT.

The table lists this clone with a few counts. The rearrangement links TRBV2 to TRBJ2-5, with 14 bases lining up with TRBD2. This CDR3 contains 18 residues. After removal of 5 bases from V and 0 bases from J, the junction contained 8 bases not matched to a gene. CDR1 and CDR2 from the germline V gene are SNHLY and FYNNEI. CDR3 nucleotide sequence: TGTGCCAGCAGTCGGGGACTAGCGGGGGTCAAGTACCAAGAGACCCAGTACTTC. This encodes CASSRGLAGVKYQETQYF.

This clone was observed a few times. The chain employs TRBV5-1 and TRBJ2-1; 9 bases line up with TRBD1. V trimming: 3 bases; J trimming: 4 bases; junction bases outside the gene matches: 5. The length of the CDR3 is 15 residues. In germline, CDR1 is SGHRS, CDR2 YFSETQ. CDR3 residues: CASSSSDRGYNEQFF. In nucleotides, the CDR3 is TGCGCCAGCAGCTCTTCTGACAGGGGGTACAATGAGCAGTTCTTC.